The 28 T cell receptor beta chains below were found in one sample sequenced in a study of patients and donors after allogeneic stem cell transplantation. TCRdb itself ran the RT-PCR reads through MiXCR, one entry per CDR3 protein. The sample consists of roughly 250,000 distinct CDR3 sequences, roughly 13% of them appearing once. The sequencing sample was made of blood, either unsorted or a sorted T cell fraction (not recorded which). The source is a human donor who was either an allogeneic HSCT recipient or a stem cell or donor lymphocyte infusion donor (not recorded which). It is not recorded whose cells these are; they may come from a transplant donor.

CDR3 in DNA: TGTGCCAGCAGTGCCGCCGGCAGGGGAGACTCCTACGAGCAGTACTTC. Translated, it gives CASSAAGRGDSYEQYF. The V call is TRBV2, the J call TRBJ2-7; D possibly corresponds to TRBD1 (6 bases). V was clipped by 4 bases and J by 0 bases, with 16 bases between them. This CDR3 has 16 residues. Germline V gives CDR1 SNHLY, CDR2 FYNNEI.

In its sample, this clonotype was seen many times. This chain connects TRBV12-3 or TRBV12-4 to TRBJ2-7, with TRBD2 identical over 10 bases. The CDR3 extends over 17 amino acids. Unmatched junction bases numbered 10, after V lost 4 bases and J lost 1 base. The DNA of the CDR3 is TGTGCCAGCAGTTCCGGGACTAGCGCACCAGGGTCCTACGAGCAGTACTTC. Encoded protein: CASSSGTSAPGSYEQYF.

The J gene is TRBJ2-5, the V gene TRBV5-1; a possible D gene is TRBD2 (6 bases). The CDR3 totals 14 residues. V shed 6 bases and J shed 3 bases, with 15 bases lying between them. The germline V gene has CDR1 SGHRS and CDR2 YFSETQ. CDR3 sequence: CASTPGLREETQYF. In DNA, the CDR3 is TGCGCCAGCACCCCGGGACTCCGAGAAGAGACCCAGTACTTC.

This clonotype was detected a few times. The chain couples TRBV3-1 to TRBJ1-1, with TRBD1 matching 8 bases. The V gene's germline CDR1 is LGHDT and CDR2 YNNKEL (reference sequence). V gave up 3 bases and J gave up 5 bases; unmatched junction bases: 2. CDR3 size: 13 residues. The CDR3 loop is CASSHRQGTEAFF. CDR3 in DNA: TGTGCCAGCAGCCACCGACAGGGGACTGAAGCTTTCTTT.

Concerning this clonotype itself: One junction end does not reproduce the germline sequence, and a read error may be involved. V usage is TRBV7-7 and J usage is TRBJ2-7, with D uncertain. CDR1 and CDR2 from the germline V gene are SSHAT and FNYEAQ (reference sequence). The CDR3 loop spans 14 amino acids. The CDR3: CASSPPDVRWEQYF. Here the CDR3 DNA reads TGTGCTAGCAGCCCGCCCGACGTTCGGTGGGAGCAGTACTTC.

This chain links TRBV5-1 with TRBJ2-5, with D perhaps being TRBD1 or TRBD2 (7 bases each). The V end lost 4 bases, the J end lost 5 bases, and 18 bases lay between the germline ends. Germline values: CDR1 SGHRS, CDR2 YFSETQ. The CDR3 extends over 15 amino acids. CDR3 region: CASSPRGGGLETQYF. The CDR3 region has the DNA TGCGCCAGCAGCCCCAGGGGGGGGGGCTTGGAGACCCAGTACTTC.

This clonotype was seen a few times. The CDR3 spells CASSIDAASNQPQHF. The DNA for the CDR3 is TGTGCCAGTAGTATAGACGCGGCCAGCAATCAGCCCCAGCATTTT. The chain couples TRBV19 to TRBJ1-5; no firm D call. Germline V lookup: CDR1 LNHDA, CDR2 SQIVND (reference sequence). The CDR3 is 15 residues long. Trimming left V 0 bases short and J 1 base short, with 7 bases between.

The sample holds many counts of this clonotype. The J gene is TRBJ2-2, the V gene TRBV7-7, with 10 bases lining up with TRBD2. CDR3 length: 17 residues. V trimming: 5 bases; J trimming: 1 base; junction bases outside the gene matches: 7. Per the germline V gene, CDR1 is SSHAT and CDR2 is FNYEAQ (reference sequence). CDR3 in DNA: TGTGCCAGCAGCGTACTTCCTAGCGGGGGGAACACCGGGGAGCTGTTTTTT. Protein product: CASSVLPSGGNTGELFF. Together with reference TRBV7-7 and TRBJ2-2, the CDR3 gives the full variable domain: GAGVSQSPRYKVTKRGQDVTLRCDPISSHATLYWYQQALGQGPEFLTYFNYEAQPDKSGLPSDRFSAERPEGSISTLTIQRTEQRDSAMYRCASSVLPSGGNTGELFFGEGSRLTVL.

The V call is TRBV11-1, the J call TRBJ1-6, with D perhaps TRBD1 (5 bases). Germline CDR1 SGHAT, CDR2 FQDESV (reference sequence). CDR3 length: 15 amino acids. V was shortened by 2 bases and J by 9 bases, with 14 bases between the two germline ends. The CDR3 bases are TGTGCCAGCAGCTTATCTTCAGTCGGGGGTTCACCCCTCCACTTT. This codes for CASSLSSVGGSPLHF.

This clonotype was seen a few times. The chain recombines TRBV20-1 with TRBJ1-1; D not resolved. This CDR3 comprises 14 residues. Germline V gene sequence: CDR1 DFQATT, CDR2 SNEGSKA (reference sequence). The V end was cut by 3 bases, the J end by 8 bases, with 19 bases between. CDR3 region: CSASSEKRAGEAFF. In DNA, the CDR3 is TGCAGTGCTAGCTCGGAAAAGAGGGCGGGGGAAGCTTTCTTT.

CDR3 sequence reads: CSARDFRGAVNTGELFF. CDR3 sequence (DNA): TGCAGTGCTAGAGATTTTCGGGGGGCGGTGAACACCGGGGAGCTGTTTTTT. The chain combines TRBV20-1 with TRBJ2-2, with a weak D call TRBD2 (7 bases). CDR3 length: 17 amino acids. Germline CDR1 reads DFQATT; CDR2 reads SNEGSKA (reference sequence). The V and J ends lost 0 bases and 1 base respectively, with 15 bases between them.

The genes are TRBV19 and TRBJ1-2; TRBD1 aligns across 7 bases. Germline CDR1 and CDR2: LNHDA and SQIVND (reference sequence). With 6 bases clipped from V and 8 bases from J, the junction kept 9 bases outside the gene matches. The CDR3 runs 13 residues. Written as DNA, the CDR3 is TGTGCCAGTAGCGACGAGACAGGGAGCGGCTACACCTTC. This gives the protein CASSDETGSGYTF. The whole variable domain, remainder taken from reference TRBV19 and TRBJ1-2, is DGGITQSPKYLFRKEGQNVTLSCEQNLNHDAMYWYRQDPGQGLRLIYYSQIVNDFQKGDIAEGYSVSREKKESFPLTVTSAQKNPTAFYLCASSDETGSGYTFGSGTRLTVV.

The rearrangement links TRBV29-1 to TRBJ1-2; unclear D gene. The CDR3 covers 11 residues. Germline V gene lookup returns CDR1 SQVTM and CDR2 ANQGSEA. Deletions cut 7 bases from V and 6 bases from J, with 12 bases between. CDR3: CSDRHLNGYTF. The CDR3 bases are TGCAGCGATAGACATTTAAATGGCTACACCTTC.

The sample holds many counts of this clonotype. The CDR3 nucleotides are TGTGCCAGCAGTCCAACGACAGGGGGCAATCAGCCCCAGCATTTT. Protein sequence: CASSPTTGGNQPQHF. V and J are TRBV12-3 or TRBV12-4 and TRBJ1-5, with TRBD1 identical over 8 bases. The CDR3 sequence is 15 residues long. V shed 5 bases, J shed 2 bases, and the junction held 5 bases outside the gene matches.

The chain recombines TRBV25-1 with TRBJ2-6; 10 nucleotides align to TRBD1. The CDR3 spans 16 residues. V lost 7 bases and J lost 1; bases outside the gene matches: 4. In germline, CDR1 is MGHDK, CDR2 SYGVNS. As DNA, the CDR3 is TGTGCCAGCAAGGGACAGGGGTTTTCTGGGGCCAACGTCCTGACTTTC. This encodes CASKGQGFSGANVLTF.

This clonotype was counted only a few times. The rearrangement uses TRBV12-3 or TRBV12-4 and TRBJ2-5; TRBD2 agrees at 12 bases. The CDR3 spans 17 residues. Trimming at V came to 0 bases and at J to 3 bases, leaving 5 bases not matched to a gene. Here the CDR3 DNA reads TGTGCCAGCAGTTTAGCACGGACTAGCGGGGCCGAAGAGACCCAGTACTTC. It yields the protein CASSLARTSGAEETQYF.

The rearrangement links TRBV29-1 to TRBJ2-3; no firm D call. V lost 3 bases, J lost 0 bases, and 10 bases lay in between. From germline, CDR1 is SQVTM and CDR2 ANQGSEA. The CDR3 runs to 14 residues. The CDR3 is CSVDVEASTDTQYF. Written as DNA, the CDR3 is TGCAGCGTTGATGTCGAGGCTAGCACAGATACGCAGTATTTT.

This clonotype was counted only a few times. V gene TRBV24-1 combines with J gene TRBJ2-3; TRBD1 is a possible D gene (5 bases). The V and J ends lost 2 bases and 7 bases respectively, with 9 bases between them. Germline V gene lookup returns CDR1 KGHDR and CDR2 SFDVKD. The CDR3 loop spans 13 amino acids. For the CDR3, the DNA is TGTGCCACCAGTGATTACAGGTCACATACGCAGTATTTT. It codes for CATSDYRSHTQYF.

This chain joins TRBV2 and TRBJ2-7; unclear D gene. V was shortened by 5 bases and J by 5 bases, with 16 bases between the two germline ends. This CDR3 comprises 14 residues. The germline CDR1 and CDR2 sequences are SNHLY and FYNNEI. CDR3 loop: CASSPSTPPNEQYF. In DNA form, the CDR3 reads TGTGCCAGCAGTCCATCGACCCCGCCCAACGAGCAGTACTTC.

The V gene is TRBV6-1, the J gene TRBJ2-6; D is tentatively TRBD1 or TRBD2 (6 bases each). There are 14 residues in the CDR3. Germline V gene data show CDR1 as MNHNS and CDR2 as SASEGT. The V end was cut by 7 bases, the J end by 2 bases, with 9 bases between. The CDR3 bases are TGTGCCAGCATCCGGGGGCCTGGGGCCAACGTCCTGACTTTC. This gives the protein CASIRGPGANVLTF.

The chain links TRBV4-3 to TRBJ2-7; D unclear. V was shortened by 1 base and J by 0 bases, with 13 bases between the two germline ends. The V gene's germline CDR1 is LGHNA and CDR2 YSLEER. The CDR3 contains 16 residues. The CDR3 reads CASSQVLSDGSYEQYF. In DNA, the CDR3 is TGCGCCAGCAGCCAAGTCCTATCTGACGGCTCCTACGAGCAGTACTTC.

V usage is TRBV20-1 and J usage is TRBJ2-5; 10 bases are a match to TRBD2. The CDR3 runs to 16 residues. The germline V gene has CDR1 DFQATT and CDR2 SNEGSKA (reference sequence). The ends lost 5 bases at V and 2 bases at J; junction bases unmatched: 11. The CDR3, as DNA: TGCAGTGCTGGGCTTCCCACGACTAGCGGGCAAGAGACCCAGTACTTC. Amino acid sequence: CSAGLPTTSGQETQYF.

This clonotype was found a few times. The chain recombines TRBV7-9 with TRBJ1-4, with D tentatively TRBD1 (6 bases). V was cut by 0 bases and J by 7 bases, with 9 bases left in between. Looked up from germline, CDR1 is SEHNR and CDR2 is FQNEAQ (reference sequence). The CDR3 totals 14 residues. In nucleotides, the CDR3 is TGTGCCAGCAGCTTAGCGGGGGCGGTTGAAAAACTGTTTTTT. Its translation is CASSLAGAVEKLFF.

This chain links TRBV5-1 with TRBJ1-1; D gene ambiguous. Germline CDR1 reads SGHRS; CDR2 reads YFSETQ. Trimming took off 2 bases at V and 3 bases at J, with 8 bases between the two ends. The CDR3 is made up of 13 amino acids. CDR3: CASSFSQDTEAFF. The CDR3 DNA sequence: TGCGCCAGCAGCTTTTCTCAGGACACTGAAGCTTTCTTT.

The chain employs TRBV7-3 and TRBJ2-3; D not resolved. V gave up 4 bases and J gave up 6 bases, with 11 bases separating them. The CDR3 spans 13 residues. CDR1 and CDR2 from the germline V gene are SGHTA and FQGTGA. In nucleotides, the CDR3 is TGTGCCAGCAGCTCCGGCCTGGGGGATACGCAGTATTTT. Translation gives CASSSGLGDTQYF.

In its sample, this clonotype was seen a few times. This rearrangement joins TRBV7-2 to TRBJ2-7, with D possibly TRBD2 on 6 matching bases. Germline V gene data show CDR1 as SGHTA and CDR2 as FQGNSA. CDR3 length: 14 residues. Trimming removed 1 base from V and 2 bases from J, with 9 bases in between. The CDR3 DNA reads TGTGCCAGCAGCTTAGGGGTAGCGGCCTACGAGCAGTACTTC. Translation gives CASSLGVAAYEQYF.

This clonotype was seen more than once but under ten times. The gene calls are TRBV7-8 and TRBJ2-1; possibly TRBD1 or TRBD2 for D (5 bases each). The CDR3 is 15 amino acids. Germline CDR1 SGHVS, CDR2 FQNEAQ. V was clipped by 5 bases and J by 3 bases, with 14 bases between them. The CDR3 DNA reads TGTGCCAGCAGCACCCGGGACCAGAACTACAATGAGCAGTTCTTC. As protein: CASSTRDQNYNEQFF.

This clonotype was seen repeatedly, ten times or more. In nucleotides, the CDR3 is TGTGCCAGCAGCGTGGGACCACAGTACAATGAGCAGTTCTTC. Translation: CASSVGPQYNEQFF. The chain links TRBV2 to TRBJ2-1, with D perhaps assigned TRBD1 or TRBD2 (5 bases each). V lost 6 bases to trimming and J lost 4 bases, with 13 bases between them. The CDR3 sequence is 14 residues long. CDR1 and CDR2 from the germline V gene are SNHLY and FYNNEI.